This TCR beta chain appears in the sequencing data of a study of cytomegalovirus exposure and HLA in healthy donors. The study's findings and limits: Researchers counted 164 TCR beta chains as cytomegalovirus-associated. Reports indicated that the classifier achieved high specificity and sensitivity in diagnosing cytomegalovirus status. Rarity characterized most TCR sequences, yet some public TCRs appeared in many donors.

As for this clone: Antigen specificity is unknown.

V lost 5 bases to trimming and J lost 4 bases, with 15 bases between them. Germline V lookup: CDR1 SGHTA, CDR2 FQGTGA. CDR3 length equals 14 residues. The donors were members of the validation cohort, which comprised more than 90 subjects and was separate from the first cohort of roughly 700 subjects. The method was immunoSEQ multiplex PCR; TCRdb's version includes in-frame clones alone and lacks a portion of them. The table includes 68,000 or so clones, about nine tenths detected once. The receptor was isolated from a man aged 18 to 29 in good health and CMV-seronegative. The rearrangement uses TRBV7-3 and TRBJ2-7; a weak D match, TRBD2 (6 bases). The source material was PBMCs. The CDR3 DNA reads TGTGCCAGCAGCCCCGGGGGAAACGCTTACGAGCAGTACTTC. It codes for CASSPGGNAYEQYF. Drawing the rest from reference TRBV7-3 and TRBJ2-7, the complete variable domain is GAGVSQTPSNKVTEKGKYVELRCDPISGHTALYWYRQSLGQGPEFLIYFQGTGAADDSGLPNDRFFAVRPEGSVSTLKIQRTERGDSAVYLCASSPGGNAYEQYFGPGTRLTVT.